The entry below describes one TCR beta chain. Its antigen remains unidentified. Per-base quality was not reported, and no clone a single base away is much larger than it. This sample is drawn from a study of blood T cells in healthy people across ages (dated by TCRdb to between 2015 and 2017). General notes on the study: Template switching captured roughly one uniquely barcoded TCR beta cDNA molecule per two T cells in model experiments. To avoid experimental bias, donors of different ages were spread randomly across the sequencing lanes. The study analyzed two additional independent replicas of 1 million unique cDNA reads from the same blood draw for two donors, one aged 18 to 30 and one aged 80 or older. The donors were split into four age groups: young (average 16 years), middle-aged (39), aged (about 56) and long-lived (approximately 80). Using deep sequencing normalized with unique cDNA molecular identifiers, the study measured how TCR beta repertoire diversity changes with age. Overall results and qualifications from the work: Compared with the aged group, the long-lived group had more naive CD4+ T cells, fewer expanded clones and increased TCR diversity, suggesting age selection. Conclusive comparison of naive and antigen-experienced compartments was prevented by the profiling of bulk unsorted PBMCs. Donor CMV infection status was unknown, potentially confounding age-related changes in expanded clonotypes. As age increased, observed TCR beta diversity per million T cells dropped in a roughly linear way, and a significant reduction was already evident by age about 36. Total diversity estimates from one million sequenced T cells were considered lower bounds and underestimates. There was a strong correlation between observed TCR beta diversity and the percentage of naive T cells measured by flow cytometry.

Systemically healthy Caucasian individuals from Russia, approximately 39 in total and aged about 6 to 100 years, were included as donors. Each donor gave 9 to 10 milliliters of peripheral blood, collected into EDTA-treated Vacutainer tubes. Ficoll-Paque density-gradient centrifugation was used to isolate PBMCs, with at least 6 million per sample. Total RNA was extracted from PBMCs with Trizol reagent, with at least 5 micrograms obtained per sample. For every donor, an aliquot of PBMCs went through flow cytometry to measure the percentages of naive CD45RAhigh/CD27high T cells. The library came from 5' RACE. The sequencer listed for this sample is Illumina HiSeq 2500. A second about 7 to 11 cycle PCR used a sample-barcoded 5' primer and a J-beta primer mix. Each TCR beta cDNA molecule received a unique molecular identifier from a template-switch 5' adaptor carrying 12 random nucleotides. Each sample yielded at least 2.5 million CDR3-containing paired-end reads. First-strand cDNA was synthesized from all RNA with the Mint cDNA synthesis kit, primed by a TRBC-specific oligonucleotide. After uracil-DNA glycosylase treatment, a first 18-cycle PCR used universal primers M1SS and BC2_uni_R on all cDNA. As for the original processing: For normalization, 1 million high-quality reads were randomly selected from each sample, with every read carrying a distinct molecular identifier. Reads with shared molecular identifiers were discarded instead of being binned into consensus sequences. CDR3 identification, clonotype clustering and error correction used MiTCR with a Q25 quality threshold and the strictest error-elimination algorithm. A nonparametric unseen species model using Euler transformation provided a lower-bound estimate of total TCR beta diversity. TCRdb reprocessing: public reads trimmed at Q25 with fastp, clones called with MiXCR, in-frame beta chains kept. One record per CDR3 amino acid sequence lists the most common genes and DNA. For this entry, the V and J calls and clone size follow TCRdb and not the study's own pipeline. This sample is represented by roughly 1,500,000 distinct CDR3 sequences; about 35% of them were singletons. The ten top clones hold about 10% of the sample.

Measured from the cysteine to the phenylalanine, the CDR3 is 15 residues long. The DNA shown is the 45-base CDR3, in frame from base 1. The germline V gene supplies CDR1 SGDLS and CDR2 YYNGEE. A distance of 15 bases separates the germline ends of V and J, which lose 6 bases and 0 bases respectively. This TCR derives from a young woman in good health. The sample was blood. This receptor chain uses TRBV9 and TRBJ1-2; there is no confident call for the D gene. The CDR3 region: CASTLGGESNYGYTF. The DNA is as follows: TGTGCCAGCACCCTAGGCGGCGAGTCTAACTATGGCTACACCTTC. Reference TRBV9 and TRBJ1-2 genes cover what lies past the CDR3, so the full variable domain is DSGVTQTPKHLITATGQRVTLRCSPRSGDLSVYWYQQSLDQGLQFLIQYYNGEERAKGNILERFSAQQFPDLHSELNLSSLELGDSALYFCASTLGGESNYGYTFGSGTRLTVV.